A selection of T cell receptor beta chains follows, all from one sample in a study of regulatory dendritic cells for organ transplantation. Here immunoSEQ multiplex PCR was the method, and the copy in TCRdb shows in-frame clones only, minus some. This table has 20,000 to 25,000 clones, 74% appearing once. Sample: memory CD4+ T cells from blood. All receptors come from a human donor in good health. CDR3s include the opening cysteine and the closing phenylalanine or tryptophan. The order of the fields is V gene, clone size, J gene, D gene, CDR3 DNA, CDR3 protein. The D gene is left open where the match is weak. Some rows mark clone size as missing; the rest say once, few, many or name a class of expanded clone.

>TRBV5-1|once|TRBJ2-7|TRBD2
TGCGCCAGCAGCATTGGGACTAGCGGGGGGCCGGGGTACGAGCAGTACTTC
CASSIGTSGGPGYEQYF
>TRBV5-4|-|TRBJ1-1|-
TGTGCCAGCAGTCCGAGACTAGGCACTGAAGCTTTCTTT
CASSPRLGTEAFF
>TRBV18|-|TRBJ1-2|-
TGTGCCAGCTCACCAGGGGCAGGGAAAGAATTCGGCTATGGCTACACCTTC
CASSPGAGKEFGYGYTF
>TRBV12-2|-|TRBJ1-1|-
TGTGCAAGTCGCATAAAGAGGGACAGGGGAGCTGAAGCTTTCTTT
CASRIKRDRGAEAFF
>TRBV9|-|TRBJ2-1|TRBD2
TGTGCCAGCAGCGTAGTTTTAGCGGGGGGATTGGATGAGCAGTTCTTC
CASSVVLAGGLDEQFF
>TRBV18|-|TRBJ2-1|-
TGTGCCAGCTCACCAGTCCAGGGCGGCGCCTACAATGAGCAGTTCTTC
CASSPVQGGAYNEQFF
>TRBV10-2|-|TRBJ2-7|-
TGCGCCAGCACAGTTCTTCCAGGGAACGAGCAGTACTTC
CASTVLPGNEQYF
>TRBV18|few|TRBJ1-4|-
TGTGCCAGCTCACCAGGGAGTAATGAAAAACTGTTTTTT
CASSPGSNEKLFF
>TRBV5-1|few|TRBJ2-1|TRBD2
TGCGCCAGCAGCAGCTCCTCTTCAACCGGGACTAGCGGGGGGGGGCAGAAGTTCTTC
CASSSSSSTGTSGGGQKFF
>TRBV7-2|-|TRBJ2-1|TRBD2
TGTGCCAGCAGCTTAGCTAGCGGGGCATACAATGAGCAGTTCTTC
CASSLASGAYNEQFF
>TRBV5-1|few|TRBJ1-1|-
TGCGCCAGCAGCTTGGGGGGGCAAGAAGCTTTCTTT
CASSLGGQEAFF
>TRBV7-2|-|TRBJ2-5|-
TGTGCCAGCAGCTACTCAGGGGGAGGAAAGACCCAGTACTTC
CASSYSGGGKTQYF
>TRBV4-1|-|TRBJ2-5|TRBD1
TGCGCCAGCAGCCAAGAGCCGGGACAGCAAGAGACCCAGTACTTC
CASSQEPGQQETQYF
>TRBV27|-|TRBJ1-4|TRBD1
TGTGCCAGCAGCCCGTCCGGGGACAGATGGACTGCAACTAATGAAAAACTGTTTTTT
CASSPSGDRWTATNEKLFF
>TRBV5-1|-|TRBJ1-2|TRBD1
TGCGCCAGCAGCTCTGGGCGGACAGGGGACGGCTACACCTTC
CASSSGRTGDGYTF